The clone carrying this TCR beta chain was picked up one time. This specimen belongs to a study of cytomegalovirus exposure and HLA in healthy donors. Study as a whole: There were 90 million to 140 million unique TCR beta sequences, drawn from about 179 million T cells, in an earlier analysis.

Per germline, CDR1 SGDLS and CDR2 YYNGEE. The CDR3 consists of 14 residues. Trimming at V came to 4 bases and at J to 8 bases, leaving 10 bases not matched to a gene. The PCR employed 60 Vbeta primers together with 13 Jbeta primers. TCRdb's copy holds only in-frame clones and misses some; the assay was immunoSEQ multiplex PCR. The sample yields fewer than 250,000 clones, about 79% seen once. This TCR was sampled from a male donor in good health and CMV-seronegative. The specimen sequenced was PBMCs. The chain couples TRBV9 to TRBJ1-2; 8 positions agree with TRBD1. Written as DNA, the CDR3 is TGTGCCAGCAGCCCCAGTCAGGGGGCGGGCGGCTACACCTTC. It translates to CASSPSQGAGGYTF.